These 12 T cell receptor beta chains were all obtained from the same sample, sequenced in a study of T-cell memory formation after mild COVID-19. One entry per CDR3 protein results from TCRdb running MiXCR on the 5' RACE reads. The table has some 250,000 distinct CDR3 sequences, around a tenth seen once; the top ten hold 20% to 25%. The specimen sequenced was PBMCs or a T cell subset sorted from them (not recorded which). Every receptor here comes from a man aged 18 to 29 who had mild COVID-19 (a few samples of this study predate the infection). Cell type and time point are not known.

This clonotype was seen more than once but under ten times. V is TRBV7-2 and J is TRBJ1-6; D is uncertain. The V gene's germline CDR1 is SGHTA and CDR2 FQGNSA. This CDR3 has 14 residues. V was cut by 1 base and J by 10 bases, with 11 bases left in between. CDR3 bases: TGTGCCAGCAGCTTAGGACTCGCTGGGTCACCCCTCCACTTT. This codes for CASSLGLAGSPLHF.

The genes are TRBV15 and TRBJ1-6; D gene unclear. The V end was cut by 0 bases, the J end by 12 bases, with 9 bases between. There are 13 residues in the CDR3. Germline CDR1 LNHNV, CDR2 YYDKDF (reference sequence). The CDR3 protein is CATSRDTGRPLHF. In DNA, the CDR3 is TGTGCCACCAGCAGAGACACGGGAAGACCCCTCCACTTT.

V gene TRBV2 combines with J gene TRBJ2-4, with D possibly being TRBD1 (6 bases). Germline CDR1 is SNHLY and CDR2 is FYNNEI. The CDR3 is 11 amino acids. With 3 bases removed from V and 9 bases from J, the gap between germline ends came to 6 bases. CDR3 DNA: TGTGCCAGCAGTGAGACAGGCATTCAGTACTTC. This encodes CASSETGIQYF.

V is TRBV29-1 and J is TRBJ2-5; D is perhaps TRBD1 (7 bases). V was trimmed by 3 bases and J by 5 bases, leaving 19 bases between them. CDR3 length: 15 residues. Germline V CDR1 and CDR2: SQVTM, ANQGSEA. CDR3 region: CSVDLEGALWETQYF. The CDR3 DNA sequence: TGCAGCGTTGATTTGGAGGGGGCGCTTTGGGAGACCCAGTACTTC.

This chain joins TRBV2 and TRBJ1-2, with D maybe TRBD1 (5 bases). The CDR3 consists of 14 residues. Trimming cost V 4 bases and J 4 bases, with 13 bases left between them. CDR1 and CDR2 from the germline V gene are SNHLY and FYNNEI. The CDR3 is CASSVSGFGYGYTF. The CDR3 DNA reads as TGTGCCAGCAGTGTTTCAGGGTTCGGCTATGGCTACACCTTC.

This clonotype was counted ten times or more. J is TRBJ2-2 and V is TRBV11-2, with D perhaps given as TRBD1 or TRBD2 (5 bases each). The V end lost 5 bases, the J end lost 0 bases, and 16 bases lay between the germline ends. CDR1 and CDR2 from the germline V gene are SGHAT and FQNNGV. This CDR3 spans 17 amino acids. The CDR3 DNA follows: TGTGCCAGCAGCATACCTACCGGGGCGTCGAACACCGGGGAGCTGTTTTTT. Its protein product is CASSIPTGASNTGELFF.

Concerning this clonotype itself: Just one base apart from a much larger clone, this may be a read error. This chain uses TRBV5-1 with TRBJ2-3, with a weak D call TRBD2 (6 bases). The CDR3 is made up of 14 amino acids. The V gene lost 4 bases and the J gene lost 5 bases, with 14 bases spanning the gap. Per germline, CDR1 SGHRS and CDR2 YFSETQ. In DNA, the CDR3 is TGCGCCAGCAGCCTGGGGGGAAAGGGAGATACGCAGTATTTT. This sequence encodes CASSLGGKGDTQYF.

CDR3 in DNA: TGTGCCAGCAGTTACTCGAACCCAACAGATACGCAGTATTTT. Protein product: CASSYSNPTDTQYF. This chain connects TRBV6-6 to TRBJ2-3, with D unclear. CDR1 and CDR2 from the germline V gene are MNHNY and SVGAGI (reference sequence). CDR3 length: 14 amino acids. Trimming left V 0 bases short and J 3 bases short, with 7 bases between.

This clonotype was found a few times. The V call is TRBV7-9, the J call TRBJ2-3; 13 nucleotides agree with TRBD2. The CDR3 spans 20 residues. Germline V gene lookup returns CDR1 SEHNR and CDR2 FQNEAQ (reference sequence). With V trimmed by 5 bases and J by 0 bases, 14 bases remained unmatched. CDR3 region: CASSPAGTSGAIRSTDTQYF. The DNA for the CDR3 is TGTGCCAGCAGCCCCGCTGGGACTAGCGGGGCGATCCGTAGCACAGATACGCAGTATTTT.

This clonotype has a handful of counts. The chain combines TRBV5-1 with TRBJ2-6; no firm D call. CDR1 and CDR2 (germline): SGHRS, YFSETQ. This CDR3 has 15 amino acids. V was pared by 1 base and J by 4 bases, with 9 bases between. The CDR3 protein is CASSLRAEGANVLTF. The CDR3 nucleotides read TGCGCCAGCAGCTTGAGGGCAGAAGGGGCCAACGTCCTGACTTTC.

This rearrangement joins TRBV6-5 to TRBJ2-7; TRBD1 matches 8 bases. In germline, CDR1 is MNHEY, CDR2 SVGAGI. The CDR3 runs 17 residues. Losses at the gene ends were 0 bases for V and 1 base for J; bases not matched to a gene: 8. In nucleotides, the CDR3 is TGTGCCAGCAGTTACTCGAAATCCGGACAGGGATCCTACGAGCAGTACTTC. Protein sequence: CASSYSKSGQGSYEQYF.

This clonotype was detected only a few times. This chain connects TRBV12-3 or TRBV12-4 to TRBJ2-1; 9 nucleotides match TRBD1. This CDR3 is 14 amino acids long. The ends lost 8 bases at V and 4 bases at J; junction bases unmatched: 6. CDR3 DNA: TGTGCCAGCCGACCGGGACAGGGTTACAATGAGCAGTTCTTC. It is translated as CASRPGQGYNEQFF.